This T cell receptor beta chain appears in the sequencing data of a study of radiotherapy plus CTLA-4 blockade in lung cancer. Whole-study context: Objective responses were recorded in about a sixth of patients, with disease control recorded in roughly 31%.

Study findings and constraints: Researchers report tumor-derived TCR clones expanding in blood after radiotherapy plus ipilimumab. Early blood T cell clone changes and increased post-radiation serum interferon-beta were reportedly the strongest response predictors.

TCRdb's table, derived via immunoSEQ multiplex PCR, lists solely in-frame clones and lacks some. The sample yields tens of thousands of clones, just under 85% seen once. CTLA-4 blockade with ipilimumab, together with focal radiation, was given to patients with chemo-refractory metastatic non-small-cell lung cancer. A remark on this clone: Its matching antigen is unknown.

The TCR sequence derives from a human donor with non-small cell lung cancer whose response to radiotherapy plus ipilimumab could not be evaluated. Sequencing used peripheral blood, obtained from a patient treated with radiotherapy plus ipilimumab.

The chain's CDR3 is CAISERLAGGNEQFF. The CDR3 bases are TGTGCCATCAGTGAACGACTAGCGGGCGGGAATGAGCAGTTCTTC. This chain connects TRBV10-3 to TRBJ2-1; 10 positions agree with TRBD2. V lost 3 bases to trimming and J lost 7 bases; unmatched junction nucleotides: 6. CDR3 length: 15 amino acids. Germline-derived CDR1 and CDR2 are ENHRY and SYGVKD.